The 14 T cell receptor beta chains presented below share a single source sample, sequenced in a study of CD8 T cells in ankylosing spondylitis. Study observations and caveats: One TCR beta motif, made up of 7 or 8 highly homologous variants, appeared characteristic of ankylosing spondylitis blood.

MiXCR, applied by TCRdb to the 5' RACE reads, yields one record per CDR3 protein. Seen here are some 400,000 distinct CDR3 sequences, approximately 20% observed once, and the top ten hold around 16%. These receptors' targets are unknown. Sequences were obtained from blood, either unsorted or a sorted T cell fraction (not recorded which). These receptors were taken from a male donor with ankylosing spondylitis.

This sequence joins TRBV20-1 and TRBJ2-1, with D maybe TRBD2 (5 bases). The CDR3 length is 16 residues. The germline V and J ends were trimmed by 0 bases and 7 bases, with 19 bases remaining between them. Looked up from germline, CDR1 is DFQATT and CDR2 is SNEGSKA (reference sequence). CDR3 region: CSARDLRIGLKNEQFF. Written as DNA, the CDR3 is TGCAGTGCTAGAGATCTTCGTATCGGACTCAAAAATGAGCAGTTCTTC.

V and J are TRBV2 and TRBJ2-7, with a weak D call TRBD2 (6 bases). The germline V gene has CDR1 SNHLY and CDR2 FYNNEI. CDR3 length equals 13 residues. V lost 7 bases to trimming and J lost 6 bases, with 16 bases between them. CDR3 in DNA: TGTGCCAGCACTGCGACTAGTCTTGGCGAGCAGTACTTC. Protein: CASTATSLGEQYF.

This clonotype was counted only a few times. CDR3 nucleotide sequence: TGTGCCAGCAGCTTAGGGGGACTAGCGGCGGAGACCCAGTACTTC. Protein: CASSLGGLAAETQYF. The genes are TRBV7-9 and TRBJ2-5, with 11 bases identical to TRBD2. The V and J ends lost 1 base and 5 bases, in that order; junction bases with no gene match: 3. From germline, CDR1 is SEHNR and CDR2 FQNEAQ (reference sequence). The CDR3 has 15 residues. Filled out from reference TRBV7-9 and TRBJ2-5, the complete variable domain reads DTGVSQNPRHKITKRGQNVTFRCDPISEHNRLYWYRQTLGQGPEFLTYFQNEAQLEKSRLLSDRFSAERPKGSFSTLEIQRTEQGDSAMYLCASSLGGLAAETQYFGPGTRLLVL.

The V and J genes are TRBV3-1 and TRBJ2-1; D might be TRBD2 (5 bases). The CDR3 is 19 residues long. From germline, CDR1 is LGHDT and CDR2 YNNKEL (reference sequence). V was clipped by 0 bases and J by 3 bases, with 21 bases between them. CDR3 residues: CASSQDPQASISVYNEQFF. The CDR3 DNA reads TGTGCCAGCAGCCAAGATCCGCAGGCTAGCATTTCCGTCTACAATGAGCAGTTCTTC.

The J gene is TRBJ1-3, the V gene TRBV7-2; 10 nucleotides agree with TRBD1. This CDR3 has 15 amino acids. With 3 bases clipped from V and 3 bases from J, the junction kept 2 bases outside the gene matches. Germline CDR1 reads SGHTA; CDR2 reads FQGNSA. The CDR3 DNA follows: TGTGCCAGCAGCTTCGGGACAGGGGTTGGAAACACCATATATTTT. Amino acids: CASSFGTGVGNTIYF.

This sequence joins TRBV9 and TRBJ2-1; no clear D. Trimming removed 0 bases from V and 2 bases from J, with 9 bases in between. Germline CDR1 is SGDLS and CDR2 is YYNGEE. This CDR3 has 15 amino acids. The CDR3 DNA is TGTGCCAGCAGCGTAGAGGGCGGCCCCTACAATGAGCAGTTCTTC. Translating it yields CASSVEGGPYNEQFF.

The CDR3 here is CASSFDRGRGNEQFF. As DNA, the CDR3 is TGTGCCAGCAGCTTTGACAGGGGTAGAGGGAATGAGCAGTTCTTC. The J gene is TRBJ2-1, the V gene TRBV5-4; 8 bases map to TRBD1. V gave up 2 bases and J gave up 7 bases; unmatched junction bases: 8. CDR3 size: 15 residues. CDR1 is SGHNT, CDR2 YYREEE, per germline (reference sequence).

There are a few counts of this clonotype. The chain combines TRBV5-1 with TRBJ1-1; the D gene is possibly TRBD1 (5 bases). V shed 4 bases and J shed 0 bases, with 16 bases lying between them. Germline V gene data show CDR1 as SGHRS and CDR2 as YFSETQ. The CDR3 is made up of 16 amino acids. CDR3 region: CASSEGGGLMNTEAFF. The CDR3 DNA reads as TGCGCCAGCAGCGAGGGCGGGGGGTTGATGAACACTGAAGCTTTCTTT. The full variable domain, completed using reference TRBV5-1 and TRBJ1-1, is KAGVTQTPRYLIKTRGQQVTLSCSPISGHRSVSWYQQTPGQGLQFLFEYFSETQRNKGNFPGRFSGRQFSNSRSEMNVSTLELGDSALYLCASSEGGGLMNTEAFFGQGTRLTVV.

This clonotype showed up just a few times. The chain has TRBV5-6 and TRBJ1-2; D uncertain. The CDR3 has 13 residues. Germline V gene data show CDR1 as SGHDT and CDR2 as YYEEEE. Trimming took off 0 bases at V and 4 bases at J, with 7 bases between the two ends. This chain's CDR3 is CASSLGAIYGYTF. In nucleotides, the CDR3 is TGTGCCAGCAGCTTGGGAGCCATCTATGGCTACACCTTC.

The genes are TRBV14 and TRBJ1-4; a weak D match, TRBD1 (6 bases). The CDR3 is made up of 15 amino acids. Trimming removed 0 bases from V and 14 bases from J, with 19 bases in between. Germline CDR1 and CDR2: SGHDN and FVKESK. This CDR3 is CASSQDRLRGRALFF. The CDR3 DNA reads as TGTGCCAGCAGCCAAGATCGACTGCGGGGGCGCGCCCTGTTTTTT. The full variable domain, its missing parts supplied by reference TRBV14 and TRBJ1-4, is EAGVTQFPSHSVIEKGQTVTLRCDPISGHDNLYWYRRVMGKEIKFLLHFVKESKQDESGMPNNRFLAERTGGTYSTLKVQPAELEDSGVYFCASSQDRLRGRALFFGSGTQLSVL.

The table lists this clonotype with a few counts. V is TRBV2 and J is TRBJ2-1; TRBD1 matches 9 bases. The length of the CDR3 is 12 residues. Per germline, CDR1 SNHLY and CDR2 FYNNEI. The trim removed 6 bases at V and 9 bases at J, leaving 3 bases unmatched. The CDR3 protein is CASRGTGSEQFF. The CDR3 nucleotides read TGTGCCAGCAGGGGGACAGGGAGTGAGCAGTTCTTC.

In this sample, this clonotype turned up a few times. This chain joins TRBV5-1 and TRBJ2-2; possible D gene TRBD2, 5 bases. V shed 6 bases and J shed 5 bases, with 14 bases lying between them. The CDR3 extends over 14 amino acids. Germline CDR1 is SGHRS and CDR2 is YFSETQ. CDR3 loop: CASNFEGVTGELFF. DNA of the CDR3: TGCGCCAGCAACTTTGAGGGAGTGACCGGGGAGCTGTTTTTT.

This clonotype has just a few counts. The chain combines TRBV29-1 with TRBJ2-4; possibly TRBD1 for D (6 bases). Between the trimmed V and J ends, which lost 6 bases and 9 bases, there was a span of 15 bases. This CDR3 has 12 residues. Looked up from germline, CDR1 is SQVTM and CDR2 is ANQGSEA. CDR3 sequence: CSVRDRLGIQYF. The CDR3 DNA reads TGCAGCGTCCGAGACAGGTTAGGCATTCAGTACTTC.

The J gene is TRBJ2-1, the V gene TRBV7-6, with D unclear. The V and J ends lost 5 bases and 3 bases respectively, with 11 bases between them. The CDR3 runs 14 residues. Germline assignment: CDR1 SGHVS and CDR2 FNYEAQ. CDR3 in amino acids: CASSARRNYNEQFF. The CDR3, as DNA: TGTGCCAGCAGCGCTAGACGGAACTACAATGAGCAGTTCTTC.